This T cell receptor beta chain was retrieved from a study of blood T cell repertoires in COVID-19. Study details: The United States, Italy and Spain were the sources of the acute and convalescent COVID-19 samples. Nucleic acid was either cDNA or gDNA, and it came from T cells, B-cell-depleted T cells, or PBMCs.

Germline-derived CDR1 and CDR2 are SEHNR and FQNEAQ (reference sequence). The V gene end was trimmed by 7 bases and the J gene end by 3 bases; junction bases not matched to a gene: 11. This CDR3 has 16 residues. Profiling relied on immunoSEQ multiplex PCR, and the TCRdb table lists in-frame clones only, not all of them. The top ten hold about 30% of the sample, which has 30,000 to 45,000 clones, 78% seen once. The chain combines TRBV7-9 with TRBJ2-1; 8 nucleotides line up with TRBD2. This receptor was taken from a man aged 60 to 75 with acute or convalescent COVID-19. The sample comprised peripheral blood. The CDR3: CASTRLREGIYNEQFF. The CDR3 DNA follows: TGTGCCAGCACCCGCCTCCGGGAGGGGATCTACAATGAGCAGTTCTTC.